The clone carrying this T cell receptor beta chain was observed at least ten times. As yet, its antigen is unknown. The data belong to a study of naive and memory T cell subsets. An equimolar mix of two oligonucleotides served as the beta constant-region primer for TRBC1 and TRBC2. A 12-nucleotide UMI and the SP2 primer were added to the cDNA 3' end by oligonucleotide ligation. TCRdb re-called the UMI-ligation and nested PCR reads with MiXCR, one entry per CDR3 protein. The sample shows some 87,000 distinct CDR3 sequences, 5.5% to 8.5% of them seen only once. CDR3 length: 14 residues. Germline assignment: CDR1 SNHLY and CDR2 FYNNEI. V was clipped by 8 bases and J by 4 bases, with 17 bases between them. General study points: There was no ground truth to check naive and memory subset results. TCR counts from RNA may reflect activation-linked expression changes.

The V call is TRBV2, the J call TRBJ2-5, with D possibly matching TRBD2 (6 bases). Sequencing input: central memory CD4+ T cells from blood. This TCR derives from a human donor in good health. The CDR3 DNA sequence: TGTGCCAGCCGCCGTCCTTACGGGGGAGAGACCCAGTACTTC. It is translated as CASRRPYGGETQYF.